Listed below are T cell receptor beta chains from one sample, sequenced in a study of cytomegalovirus exposure and HLA in healthy donors. The data were produced by immunoSEQ multiplex PCR, yet TCRdb's version contains in-frame clones alone and is incomplete. The sample consists of 200,000 to 250,000 clones, 77% of them appearing once. The sequencing sample was made of PBMCs. The receptors originated from an older woman in good health and CMV-seropositive. Each CDR3 is given without its conserved first and last residue. Expanded clones are given a class, and other clones once, few, many or no size at all.

-,TRBV18,TRBJ1-4,ASSPRGVNEKLF
-,TRBV4-1,TRBJ2-3,ASSQGSASGRRTDTQY
-,TRBV10-3,TRBJ2-7,AITPGTGEGEQY
-,TRBV5-4,TRBJ2-1,ASSLDSGYNEQF
few,TRBV12-5,TRBJ1-5,ASGLRQGGSNQPQH
-,TRBV5-1,TRBJ2-5,ASSSRGGQETQY
-,TRBV6-1,TRBJ1-5,ASSPSDQPQH
once,TRBV5-1,TRBJ2-5,ASSAGTEETQY
-,TRBV18,TRBJ2-5,ASSSSGETQY
-,TRBV4-2,TRBJ2-3,ASSQDPPSGGDRLDTQY
-,TRBV5-1,TRBJ1-5,ASSRDGVGNQPQH